The 32 T cell receptor beta chains below come from one sample, sequenced in a study of cytomegalovirus exposure and HLA in healthy donors. It was with 60 Vbeta and 13 Jbeta primers that the PCR ran. The table came from immunoSEQ multiplex PCR; TCRdb's copy has only in-frame clones and leaves some out. The sample carries 110,000 to 150,000 clones, more than 70% recorded once. Sample: PBMCs. Receptors were obtained from a woman aged 40 to 50 in good health and CMV-seronegative.

This chain joins TRBV11-3 and TRBJ2-7, with a tentative D call TRBD2 (6 bases). This CDR3 has 13 amino acids. The V end was cut by 5 bases, the J end by 0 bases, with 8 bases between. Germline V CDR1 and CDR2: SGHNT, YENEEA. The CDR3 bases are TGTGCCAGCAGCGCGGGAAGCTCCTACGAGCAGTACTTC. Protein product: CASSAGSSYEQYF.

The chain recombines TRBV11-2 with TRBJ2-1; no reliable D call. Germline CDR1 and CDR2: SGHAT and FQNNGV. This CDR3 is built from 13 residues. Trimming took off 7 bases at V and 8 bases at J, with 15 bases between the two ends. The CDR3 protein is CASTTLTGDEQFF. Here the CDR3 DNA reads TGTGCCAGCACCACCTTGACCGGAGATGAGCAGTTCTTC.

In regard to this clone: The sample contains more than one DNA sequence encoding this CDR3. The chain recombines TRBV19 with TRBJ1-5; D not certain. Germline CDR1 is LNHDA and CDR2 is SQIVND (reference sequence). V was shortened by 3 bases and J by 1 base, with 7 bases between the two germline ends. CDR3 length: 14 amino acids. The CDR3 here is CASSITGSNQPQHF. The DNA for the CDR3 is TGTGCCAGTAGTATTACGGGAAGCAATCAGCCCCAGCATTTT.

The chain couples TRBV19 to TRBJ1-1; D is undetermined. Germline assignment: CDR1 LNHDA and CDR2 SQIVND (reference sequence). This CDR3 is 11 amino acids long. Trimming shortened V by 3 bases and J by 10 bases, and 9 bases separated the two germline ends. The chain's CDR3 is CASSIHERAFF. The DNA of the CDR3 is TGTGCCAGTAGTATTCACGAGCGAGCTTTCTTT.

In DNA, the CDR3 is TGTGCCAGCTCACCAAACAGAGACTCCTACGAGCAGTACTTC. Its protein product is CASSPNRDSYEQYF. The chain uses TRBV18 and TRBJ2-7, with unresolved D. CDR3 length equals 14 residues. Trimming cost V 2 bases and J 0 bases, with 8 bases left between them. CDR1 is KGHSH, CDR2 LQKENI, per germline.

Concerning this clone itself: One junction end does not reproduce the germline sequence, and a read error may be involved. The chain employs TRBV7-9 and TRBJ1-6; 10 nucleotides match TRBD1. CDR1 is SEHNR, CDR2 FQNEAQ, per germline (reference sequence). The CDR3 has 13 residues. CDR3 DNA sequence: TGTTCCAGCAGCCCGGGACAGGGGTCACCCCTCCACTTT. Protein: CSSSPGQGSPLHF.

This clone was seen ten or more times. The V and J genes are TRBV4-1 and TRBJ1-5; 9 nucleotides line up with TRBD1. The CDR3 is 15 amino acids. With V trimmed by 3 bases and J by 2 bases, 2 bases remained unmatched. Germline CDR1 MGHRA, CDR2 YSYEKL. The CDR3 reads CASSQGQGGNQPQHF. The CDR3 DNA reads TGCGCCAGCAGCCAGGGACAGGGAGGCAATCAGCCCCAGCATTTT.

The V and J genes are TRBV5-1 and TRBJ1-1; 7 positions match TRBD1. CDR3 length: 17 residues. Germline V gene data show CDR1 as SGHRS and CDR2 as YFSETQ. Losses at the gene ends were 2 bases for V and 0 bases for J; bases not matched to a gene: 10. CDR3 in amino acids: CASSFEGAFSMNTEAFF. The CDR3 DNA reads as TGCGCCAGCAGCTTTGAGGGGGCATTTTCTATGAACACTGAAGCTTTCTTT.

This clone was seen a few times. This sequence joins TRBV27 and TRBJ1-2; the D is unclear. Germline CDR1 MNHEY, CDR2 SMNVEV (reference sequence). The CDR3 extends over 13 amino acids. With 2 bases removed from V and 8 bases from J, the gap between germline ends came to 12 bases. CDR3 sequence reads: CASSLGGTWGYTF. The CDR3 bases are TGTGCCAGCAGTTTAGGAGGAACGTGGGGCTACACCTTC.

V usage is TRBV11-2 and J usage is TRBJ1-2; D perhaps matches TRBD1 (5 bases). Germline-derived CDR1 and CDR2 are SGHAT and FQNNGV. The CDR3 sequence is 12 residues long. The V end lost 8 bases, the J end lost 7 bases, and 14 bases lay between the germline ends. The CDR3, as DNA: TGTGCCAGCGGTGGGGGGGGTCTTGGCTACACCTTC. This encodes CASGGGGLGYTF.

This chain uses TRBV28 with TRBJ1-2; TRBD1 might be the D (5 bases). Per the germline V gene, CDR1 is MDHEN and CDR2 is SYDVKM. CDR3 length equals 11 residues. V was pared by 6 bases and J by 8 bases, with 10 bases between. The CDR3 coding sequence is TGTGCCAGCAGCCAGGGTCGGGGCTACACCTTC. Translation: CASSQGRGYTF.

This clone showed up just a few times. V and J are TRBV5-1 and TRBJ2-5; 8 nucleotides align to TRBD1. The CDR3 has 14 amino acids. V lost 4 bases and J lost 2; bases outside the gene matches: 4. Germline values: CDR1 SGHRS, CDR2 YFSETQ. CDR3 protein: CASSPQGAQETQYF. The DNA for the CDR3 is TGCGCCAGCAGCCCGCAGGGGGCTCAAGAGACCCAGTACTTC.

The CDR3 protein is CASSYLAGLSGEQYF. CDR3 bases: TGTGCCAGCAGTTACCTAGCGGGACTCTCGGGGGAGCAGTACTTC. This sequence joins TRBV6-6 and TRBJ2-7, with TRBD2 matching over 9 bases. After removal of 2 bases from V and 7 bases from J, the junction contained 9 bases not matched to a gene. Germline values: CDR1 MNHNY, CDR2 SVGAGI (reference sequence). The CDR3 runs 15 residues.

The chain couples TRBV10-3 to TRBJ1-4, with TRBD1 identical over 8 bases. The CDR3 consists of 10 residues. Germline CDR1 and CDR2: ENHRY and SYGVKD. After removal of 9 bases from V and 11 bases from J, the junction contained 2 bases not matched to a gene. The CDR3 sequence is CAIGQGKLFF. CDR3 coding DNA: TGTGCCATTGGACAGGGCAAACTGTTTTTT.

This chain joins TRBV27 and TRBJ1-2; TRBD1 might be the D (6 bases). This CDR3 is built from 16 residues. Germline V gene sequence: CDR1 MNHEY, CDR2 SMNVEV (reference sequence). V gave up 4 bases and J gave up 0 bases, with 15 bases separating them. For the CDR3, the DNA is TGTGCCAGCAGTTGGGGGCCAGGGTCGACTAACTATGGCTACACCTTC. This translates into CASSWGPGSTNYGYTF.

The chain has TRBV19 and TRBJ2-5, with TRBD2 as a possible D gene (5 bases). CDR3 size: 13 residues. Trimming shortened V by 3 bases and J by 4 bases, and 9 bases separated the two germline ends. The germline CDR1 and CDR2 sequences are LNHDA and SQIVND (reference sequence). In DNA, the CDR3 is TGTGCCAGTAGTATTCTAGCACGAGAGACCCAGTACTTC. It codes for CASSILARETQYF.

The chain uses TRBV5-1 and TRBJ2-5; D not resolved. CDR1 and CDR2 from the germline V gene are SGHRS and YFSETQ. V was clipped by 0 bases and J by 1 base, with 10 bases between them. The CDR3 consists of 15 residues. The CDR3 loop reads CASSLEAGRQETQYF. The CDR3 nucleotides are TGCGCCAGCAGCTTGGAAGCAGGCCGCCAAGAGACCCAGTACTTC.

This chain connects TRBV7-8 to TRBJ2-3; 7 bases align to TRBD2. The CDR3 sequence is 16 residues long. V was clipped by 2 bases and J by 2 bases; unmatched bases: 7. The germline gives CDR1 SGHVS, CDR2 FQNEAQ. CDR3 sequence: CASSLTYAGDTDTQYF. CDR3 nucleotide sequence: TGTGCCAGCAGCTTAACTTATGCGGGGGACACAGATACGCAGTATTTT.

This clone was counted only a few times. One end of the junction varies from germline; a read error may be responsible. V gene TRBV7-9 combines with J gene TRBJ1-5; D is unresolved. Germline V lookup: CDR1 SEHNR, CDR2 FQNEAQ (reference sequence). The CDR3 loop spans 14 amino acids. The chain's CDR3 is CSSSEEGRTQPQHF. CDR3 sequence (DNA): TGTTCCAGCAGCGAAGAGGGCAGAACTCAGCCCCAGCATTTT.

The rearrangement uses TRBV29-1 and TRBJ2-5; 8 bases line up with TRBD2. The V gene end was trimmed by 4 bases and the J gene end by 5 bases; junction bases not matched to a gene: 6. Germline V gene sequence: CDR1 SQVTM, CDR2 ANQGSEA. The CDR3 covers 13 residues. The CDR3 bases are TGCAGCGTTGTCAGCGGGGGTTCTGAGACCCAGTACTTC. Translation gives CSVVSGGSETQYF.

The gene calls are TRBV28 and TRBJ2-5; no clear D gene. Trimming shortened V by 3 bases and J by 2 bases, and 19 bases separated the two germline ends. This CDR3 contains 17 residues. CDR1 and CDR2 from the germline V gene are MDHEN and SYDVKM. For the CDR3, the DNA is TGTGCCAGCAGTTTTGGTAAGGAGAACCCTCAGCAAGAGACCCAGTACTTC. It translates to CASSFGKENPQQETQYF. The full variable domain, with the rest looked up from reference TRBV28 and TRBJ2-5, is DVKVTQSSRYLVKRTGEKVFLECVQDMDHENMFWYRQDPGLGLRLIYFSYDVKMKEKGDIPEGYSVSREKKERFSLILESASTNQTSMYLCASSFGKENPQQETQYFGPGTRLLVL.

This clone occurred a few times. The chain joins TRBV6-1 to TRBJ2-1; TRBD2 agrees at 10 bases. The CDR3 sequence is 15 residues long. Germline assignment: CDR1 MNHNS and CDR2 SASEGT. V lost 4 bases and J lost 5; bases outside the gene matches: 5. The CDR3 nucleotides are TGTGCCAGCAGTGGAGGGCTAGCGGGGGACAATGAGCAGTTCTTC. Translated: CASSGGLAGDNEQFF.

The rearrangement links TRBV21-1 to TRBJ2-7; the table gives TRBD1 as D, unverified against the DNA. TRBV21-1 is flagged as a pseudogene. The CDR3 is made up of 14 amino acids. CDR3 loop: CASSKAQGSYEQYF. CDR3 sequence (DNA): TGTGCCAGCAGCAAAGCACAGGGCTCCTACGAGCAGTACTTC.

The V call is TRBV6-5, the J call TRBJ1-1; 9 bases line up with TRBD1. V lost 6 bases, J lost 5 bases, and 10 bases stayed unmatched. Per germline, CDR1 MNHEY and CDR2 SVGAGI. This CDR3 has 15 amino acids. CDR3 region: CASSPPTGGKTEAFF. In nucleotides, the CDR3 is TGTGCCAGCAGCCCCCCGACAGGGGGAAAGACTGAAGCTTTCTTT.

The chain uses TRBV10-1 and TRBJ2-1, with a weak D call TRBD1 (6 bases). CDR3 length equals 17 residues. Looked up from germline, CDR1 is WNHNN and CDR2 is SYGVQD (reference sequence). The V gene lost 2 bases and the J gene lost 4 bases, with 18 bases spanning the gap. CDR3 sequence: CASSEGGGWALYNEQFF. The CDR3 nucleotides are TGCGCCAGCAGTGAGGGGGGCGGATGGGCACTATACAATGAGCAGTTCTTC.

This chain connects TRBV29-1 to TRBJ1-4; 8 nucleotides align to TRBD1. Trimming took 6 bases from V and 4 from J; bases not matched to a gene: 4. The germline V gene has CDR1 SQVTM and CDR2 ANQGSEA. The CDR3 consists of 13 residues. Here the CDR3 reads CSVVTGVNEKLFF. In DNA, the CDR3 is TGCAGCGTCGTGACAGGGGTTAATGAAAAACTGTTTTTT.

The chain has TRBV19 and TRBJ2-2; maybe TRBD1 (6 bases). CDR3 size: 16 residues. The V end lost 5 bases, the J end lost 5 bases, and 18 bases lay between the germline ends. Germline CDR1 is LNHDA and CDR2 is SQIVND (reference sequence). The CDR3 loop reads CASSAAWTVKTGELFF. CDR3 nucleotide sequence: TGTGCCAGTAGTGCTGCCTGGACAGTCAAGACCGGGGAGCTGTTTTTT.

This chain uses TRBV28 with TRBJ1-6, with D perhaps matching TRBD1 (6 bases). This CDR3 has 16 residues. Trimming took 6 bases from V and 2 from J, leaving 14 bases between them. Germline assignment: CDR1 MDHEN and CDR2 SYDVKM. CDR3 protein: CASSLTGPPYNSPLHF. The DNA for the CDR3 is TGTGCCAGCAGCCTTACAGGGCCCCCCTATAATTCACCCCTCCACTTT.

The gene calls are TRBV6-1 and TRBJ1-1, with 8 bases identical to TRBD1. Trimming at V came to 6 bases and at J to 3 bases, leaving 6 bases not matched to a gene. The CDR3 is 14 amino acids. The germline CDR1 and CDR2 sequences are MNHNS and SASEGT. The CDR3 DNA is TGTGCCAGCAGCTGGGGACAGGACTACACTGAAGCTTTCTTT. Amino acids: CASSWGQDYTEAFF.

This sequence joins TRBV28 and TRBJ2-1; 10 nucleotides match TRBD1. Trimming cost V 7 bases and J 3 bases; bases outside gene matches: 9. Germline CDR1 reads MDHEN; CDR2 reads SYDVKM. The CDR3 totals 16 residues. The CDR3 region has the DNA TGTGCCAGCAACAGTCCCGGACAGGGGGGCTACAATGAGCAGTTCTTC. Amino acid sequence: CASNSPGQGGYNEQFF.

V is TRBV18 and J is TRBJ2-1; TRBD2 matches at 10 bases. Per the germline V gene, CDR1 is KGHSH and CDR2 is LQKENI. V shed 3 bases and J 6 bases; nucleotides not matched to a gene: 11. The CDR3 consists of 17 residues. The CDR3 nucleotides read TGTGCCAGCTCACCCTTCTATACTAGCGGGGAGCCCAATGAGCAGTTCTTC. Its protein product is CASSPFYTSGEPNEQFF.

The chain joins TRBV11-2 to TRBJ2-1; 16 nucleotides agree with TRBD2. The CDR3 has 18 residues. Trimming cost V 1 base and J 6 bases; bases outside gene matches: 6. In germline, CDR1 is SGHAT, CDR2 FQNNGV. CDR3 loop: CASSLGGTSGRGINEQFF. The CDR3 region has the DNA TGTGCCAGCAGCTTAGGCGGGACTAGCGGGAGGGGGATCAATGAGCAGTTCTTC.